This paragraph reports one T cell receptor beta chain. Whole-blood total RNA was extracted without T cell sorting. This entry comes from a study of monozygotic twins with inflammatory bowel disease. Germline values: CDR1 MGHRA, CDR2 YSYEKL. This CDR3 has 18 amino acids. From the 5' RACE reads, TCRdb lists one entry per CDR3 protein and no DNA. In all, the sample yields roughly 200,000 distinct CDR3 sequences. The V call is TRBV4-1, the J call TRBJ1-1. This TCR was recovered from a human donor with ulcerative colitis or Crohn's disease, or a healthy co-twin of an affected twin (not recorded which). The sequenced sample consisted of blood. The CDR3 loop reads CASSQERTPSRGNTEAFF.